This TCR beta chain was sequenced for a study of blood T cell repertoires in COVID-19 (TCRdb year 2020). In terms of the full investigation: Collaborator samples came from the United States, Italy and Spain and covered acute and convalescent phases of COVID-19. Deeply sampled blood TCRbeta repertoires from subjects exposed to, actively infected with, or recovered from COVID-19 were included in the dataset. Where HLA class I and class II types were available, the types were taken from metadata supplied by the sample provider, not from assay-based typing. The prospective study material was composed of cDNA or gDNA derived from T cells, B-cell-depleted T cells, or PBMCs. The repertoires were released in a freely available public database intended as a resource for research on the immune response to SARS-CoV-2. Samples came from the ongoing ImmuneRACE study (first 160 participants) plus 1,254 subjects from 6 global collaborators. Sample metadata almost always included a de-identified subject ID, COVID-19 status, age in years and sex. General conclusions and limits of the study: Clinical and demographic metadata were provided uncurated, with the amount varying by source and participant.

TCRbeta CDR3 regions were amplified from genomic DNA by means of the immunoSEQ Assay, a bias-controlled multiplex PCR. From the authors' description of their analysis: The number of nucleated cells in each sample was estimated from the amplification of reference gene primers within the assay. To quantify the absolute abundance of each unique TCRbeta CDR3 rearrangement, sequence reads were collapsed and filtered. Productive Simpson clonality was computed per sample as the square root of Simpson's diversity index over productive rearrangements. Held by TCRdb, this immuneACCESS table contains in-frame sequences only and omits some clones. Under half of the omission traces to an unresolved V gene where checked; the cause of the rest is unknown. The D gene and trimming were derived from the DNA, and the V and J assignments and clone size from that table. The sample contains 250,000 to 350,000 clones, 70% to 90% of them found a single time. In total, the top ten clones hold 3% of the sample.

The CDR3 contains 15 residues, cysteine and phenylalanine counted. Left in the record is the CDR3 DNA by itself, 45 bases read in frame from the first base. CDR1 and CDR2 are read off the germline V gene (reference sequence) as LNHDA and SQIVND. V loses 3 bases, J loses 3 bases, and the germline ends lie 12 bases apart. Collaborating institutions collected whole blood in K2EDTA tubes following their own protocols. For TCRbeta analysis, collaborator samples were shipped as frozen whole blood, as isolated PBMCs, or as DNA extracted from either sample type. This clone was found a few times. The specificity of this receptor is unknown. No base qualities exist here, and no much larger clone lies one base off it.

The chain links TRBV19 with TRBJ1-5, with TRBD1 perhaps the D gene, on 6 matching bases. What was sequenced was peripheral blood. The receptor was derived from a woman aged 25 to 39 with active or convalescent COVID-19. The DNA is TGTGCCAGTAGTATTACCCAGGGGCCCAATCAGCCCCAGCATTTT. The encoded protein is CASSITQGPNQPQHF. Extended through the reference TRBV19 and TRBJ1-5 proteins, this CDR3 yields the full variable domain: DGGITQSPKYLFRKEGQNVTLSCEQNLNHDAMYWYRQDPGQGLRLIYYSQIVNDFQKGDIAEGYSVSREKKESFPLTVTSAQKNPTAFYLCASSITQGPNQPQHFGDGTRLSIL.